This T cell receptor (beta chain) was profiled in a study of T cell repertoires in cytomegalovirus infection. Study conclusions and caveats: Dominant in the ex vivo response were TCR beta clonotypes restricted by HLA-C and specific for CMV.

The germline V gene encodes CDR1 SNHLY and CDR2 FYNNEI. The V gene end was trimmed by 10 bases and the J gene end by 8 bases; junction bases not matched to a gene: 9. The CDR3 runs to 12 residues. From the reads, TCRdb called clonotypes with MiXCR, one entry per CDR3 protein. The data hold around 78,000 distinct CDR3 sequences, with 35% to 45% observed a single time. To note about this clonotype: What it binds is not known.

The material was CD8+ T cells from cultured PBMCs, obtained from culture after CMV antigen stimulation. The chain has TRBV2 and TRBJ1-2; the match to TRBD1 covers 8 bases. The receptor comes from a human donor in good health (CMV status not recorded). Some clones in this sample may be carry-over from other donors' samples. CDR3 sequence reads: CANTPGGEGYTF. The CDR3 DNA follows: TGTGCCAACACCCCAGGGGGCGAAGGCTACACCTTC.